This T cell receptor (beta chain) was identified during a study of blood T cells in healthy people across ages. This clonotype was recorded a few times. The CDR3 loop spans 13 amino acids. CDR1 is LGHDT, CDR2 YNNKEL, per germline (reference sequence). The V and J ends lost 1 base and 11 bases respectively, with 14 bases between them. Combining a sample-barcoded 5' primer with a J-beta primer mix, a second PCR ran for roughly 7 to 12 cycles. TCRdb used MiXCR to reprocess the 5' RACE reads, holding one entry per CDR3 protein. The table lists 700,000 to 900,000 distinct CDR3 sequences, under 30% of them singletons. This same sample was also taken into another study, of T cells of mothers and their children.

Material: blood. The J gene is TRBJ2-5, the V gene TRBV3-1; D gene uncertain. This TCR was sampled from a boy younger than 18 in good health. The CDR3 DNA follows: TGTGCCAGCAGCCAAGGAGAGGTCCCTTGGCAGTACTTC. Translation: CASSQGEVPWQYF.